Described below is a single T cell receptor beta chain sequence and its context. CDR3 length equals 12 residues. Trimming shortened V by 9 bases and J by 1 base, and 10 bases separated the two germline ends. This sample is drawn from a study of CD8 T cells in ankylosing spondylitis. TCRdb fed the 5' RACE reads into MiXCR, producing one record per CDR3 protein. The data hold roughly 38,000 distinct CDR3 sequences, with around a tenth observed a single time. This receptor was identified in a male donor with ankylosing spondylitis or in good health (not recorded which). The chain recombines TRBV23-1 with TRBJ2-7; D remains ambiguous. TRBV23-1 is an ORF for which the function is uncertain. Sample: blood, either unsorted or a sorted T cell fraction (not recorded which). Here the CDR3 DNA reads TGCGCCAGAAAGAGTATTTCCTACGAGCAGTACTTC. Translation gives CARKSISYEQYF.